This TCR beta chain is from a study of shared clonotypes between healthy human individuals. Study-wide results and caveats: A limitation of the genetic and exposure-history diversity represented arose from few donors. On the whole, naive subsets had larger estimated richness than memory subsets had. Relative to clonotypes present in all four donors, those not shared had lower generation probabilities.

Using immunoSEQ multiplex PCR, the repertoire was profiled, and TCRdb retains in-frame clones only, with some absent. The repertoire consists of approximately 980,000 clones, with more than 75% occurring once and the leading ten covering about 1.5%. The CDR3 extends over 15 amino acids. V lost 3 bases to trimming and J lost 6 bases; unmatched junction nucleotides: 8. Germline values: CDR1 SGHTA, CDR2 FQGNSA. A note on this clone: Its cognate antigen is unknown.

The chain has TRBV7-2 and TRBJ2-7, with 10 bases matching TRBD1. The receptor comes from a man younger than 35 in good health. Specimen: memory CD4+ T cells sorted from blood. Subset indicated: CD45RA-negative fraction. This CDR3 reads CASSFRQGAKGEQYF. The CDR3 nucleotides are TGTGCCAGCAGCTTCCGACAGGGGGCGAAAGGCGAGCAGTACTTC.